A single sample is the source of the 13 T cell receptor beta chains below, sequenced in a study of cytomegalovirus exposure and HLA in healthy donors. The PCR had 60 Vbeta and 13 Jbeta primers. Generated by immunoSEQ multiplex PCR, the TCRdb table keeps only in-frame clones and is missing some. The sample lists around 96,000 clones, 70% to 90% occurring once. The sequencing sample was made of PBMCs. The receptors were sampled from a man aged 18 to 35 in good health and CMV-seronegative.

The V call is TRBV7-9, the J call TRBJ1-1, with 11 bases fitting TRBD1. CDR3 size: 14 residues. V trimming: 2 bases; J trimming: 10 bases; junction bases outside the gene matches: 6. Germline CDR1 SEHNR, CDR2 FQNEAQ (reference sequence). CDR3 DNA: TGTGCCAGCAGCTTAACCGCCGGGACAGGGGGAGCTTTCTTT. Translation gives CASSLTAGTGGAFF.

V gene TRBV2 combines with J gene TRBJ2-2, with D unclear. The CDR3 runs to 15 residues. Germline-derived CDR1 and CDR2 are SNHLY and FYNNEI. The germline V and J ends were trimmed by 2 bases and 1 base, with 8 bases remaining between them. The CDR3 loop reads CASSEHSMNTGELFF. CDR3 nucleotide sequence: TGTGCCAGCAGTGAACACAGTATGAACACCGGGGAGCTGTTTTTT.

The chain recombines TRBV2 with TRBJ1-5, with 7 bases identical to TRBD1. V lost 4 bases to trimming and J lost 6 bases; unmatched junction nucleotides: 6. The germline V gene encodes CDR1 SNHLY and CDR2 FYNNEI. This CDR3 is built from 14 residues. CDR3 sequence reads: CASSGTGLAQPQHF. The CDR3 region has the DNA TGTGCCAGCAGTGGGACAGGCTTGGCTCAGCCCCAGCATTTT.

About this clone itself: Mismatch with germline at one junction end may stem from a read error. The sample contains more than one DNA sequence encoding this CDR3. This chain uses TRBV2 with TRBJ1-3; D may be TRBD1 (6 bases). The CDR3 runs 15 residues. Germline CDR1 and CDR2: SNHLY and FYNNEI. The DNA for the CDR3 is TGTGCCAGCAGCGAAGGCGCAGGGGACGGAAACACCATATATTTT. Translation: CASSEGAGDGNTIYF.

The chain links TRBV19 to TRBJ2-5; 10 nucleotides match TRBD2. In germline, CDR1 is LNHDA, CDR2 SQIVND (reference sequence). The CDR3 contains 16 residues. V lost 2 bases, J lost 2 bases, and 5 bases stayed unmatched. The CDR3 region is CASSISSGGSQETQYF. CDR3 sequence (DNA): TGTGCCAGTAGTATATCTAGCGGGGGATCACAAGAGACCCAGTACTTC.

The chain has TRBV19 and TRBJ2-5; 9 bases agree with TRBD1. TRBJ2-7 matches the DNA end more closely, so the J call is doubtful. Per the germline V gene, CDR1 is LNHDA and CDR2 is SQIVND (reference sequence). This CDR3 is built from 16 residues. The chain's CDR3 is CASSTRTGASSHEQYF. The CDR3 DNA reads TGTGCCAGTAGTACCCGGACAGGGGCTAGCAGTCACGAGCAGTACTTC.

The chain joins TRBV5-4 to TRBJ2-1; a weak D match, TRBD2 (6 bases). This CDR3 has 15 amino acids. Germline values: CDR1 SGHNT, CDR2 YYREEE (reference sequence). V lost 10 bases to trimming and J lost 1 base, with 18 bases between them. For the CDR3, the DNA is TGTGCCGTTCCCGCGGGGTCTGTTTCCTACAATGAGCAGTTCTTC. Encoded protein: CAVPAGSVSYNEQFF.

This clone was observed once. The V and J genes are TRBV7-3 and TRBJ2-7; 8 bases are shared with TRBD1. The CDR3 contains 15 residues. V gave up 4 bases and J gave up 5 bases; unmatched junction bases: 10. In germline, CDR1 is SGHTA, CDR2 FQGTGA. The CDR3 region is CASSSPDRENHEQYF. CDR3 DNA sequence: TGTGCCAGCAGCTCTCCGGACAGGGAGAACCACGAGCAGTACTTC.

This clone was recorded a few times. CDR3 in amino acids: CSVGDSPGGYYGYTF. As DNA, the CDR3 is TGCAGCGTGGGGGACAGTCCAGGGGGATACTATGGCTACACCTTC. The rearrangement links TRBV29-1 to TRBJ1-2; 7 bases align to TRBD1. The CDR3 loop spans 15 amino acids. Germline values: CDR1 SQVTM, CDR2 ANQGSEA. The trim removed 6 bases at V and 3 bases at J, leaving 13 bases unmatched. Based on the CDR3 plus reference TRBV29-1 and TRBJ1-2, the full variable domain is SAVISQKPSRDICQRGTSLTIQCQVDSQVTMMFWYRQQPGQSLTLIATANQGSEATYESGFVIDKFPISRPNLTFSTLTVSNMSPEDSSIYLCSVGDSPGGYYGYTFGSGTRLTVV.

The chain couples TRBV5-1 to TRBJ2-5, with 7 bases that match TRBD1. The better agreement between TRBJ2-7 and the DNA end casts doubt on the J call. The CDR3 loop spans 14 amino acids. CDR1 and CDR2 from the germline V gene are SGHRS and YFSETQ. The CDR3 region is CASSREGGVYEQYF. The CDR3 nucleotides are TGCGCCAGCAGCCGGGAAGGGGGCGTCTACGAGCAGTACTTC.

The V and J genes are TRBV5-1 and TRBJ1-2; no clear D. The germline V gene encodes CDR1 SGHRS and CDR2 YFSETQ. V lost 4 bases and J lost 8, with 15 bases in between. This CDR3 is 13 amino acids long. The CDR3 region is CASSVAGAGGYTF. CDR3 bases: TGCGCCAGCAGCGTGGCAGGCGCCGGAGGCTACACCTTC.

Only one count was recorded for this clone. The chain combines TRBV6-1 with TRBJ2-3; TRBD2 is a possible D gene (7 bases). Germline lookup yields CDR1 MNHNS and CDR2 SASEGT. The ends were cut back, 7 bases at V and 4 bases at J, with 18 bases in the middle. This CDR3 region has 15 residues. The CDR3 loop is CASTERGGSADTQYF. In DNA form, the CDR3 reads TGTGCCAGCACCGAAAGGGGGGGGTCCGCAGATACGCAGTATTTT.

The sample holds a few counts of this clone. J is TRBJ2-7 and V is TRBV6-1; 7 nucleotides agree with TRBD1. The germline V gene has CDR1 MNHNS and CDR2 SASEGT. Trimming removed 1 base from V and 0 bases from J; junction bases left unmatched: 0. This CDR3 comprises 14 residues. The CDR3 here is CASSEGDSSYEQYF. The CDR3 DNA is TGTGCCAGCAGTGAAGGGGACAGCTCCTACGAGCAGTACTTC.